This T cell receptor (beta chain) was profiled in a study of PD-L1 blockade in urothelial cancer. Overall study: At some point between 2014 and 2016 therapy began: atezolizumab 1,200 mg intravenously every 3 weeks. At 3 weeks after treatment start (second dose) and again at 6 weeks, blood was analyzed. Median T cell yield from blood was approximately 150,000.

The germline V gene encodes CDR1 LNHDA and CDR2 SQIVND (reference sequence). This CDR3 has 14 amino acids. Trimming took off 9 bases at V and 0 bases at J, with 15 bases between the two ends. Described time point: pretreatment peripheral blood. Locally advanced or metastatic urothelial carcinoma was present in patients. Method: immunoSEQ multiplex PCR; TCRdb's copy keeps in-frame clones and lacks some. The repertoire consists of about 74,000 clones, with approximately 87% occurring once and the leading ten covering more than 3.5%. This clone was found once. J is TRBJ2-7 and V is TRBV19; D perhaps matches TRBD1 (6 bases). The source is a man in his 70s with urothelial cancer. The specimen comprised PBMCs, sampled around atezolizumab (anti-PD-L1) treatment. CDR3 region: CASTKTGGSYEQYF. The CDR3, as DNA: TGTGCCAGCACCAAGACAGGTGGCTCCTACGAGCAGTACTTC.